These 16 T cell receptor beta chains were sequenced from one sample in a study of T cells in women clearing cervical HPV infection. Sequenced by immunoSEQ multiplex PCR; TCRdb stores in-frame clones only, minus some. Its table lists some 30,000 clones. The sequenced material came from blood buffy coat. The origin of the receptors is a woman aged 18-70 years with a cervical HPV16 infection that either progressed to CIN3+ or cleared (not recorded which).

The CDR3 bases that were read are TGTGCCAGCAGCTTTGCGGGGGGACACATTAATGAG. Amino acid sequence: CASSFAGGHINE. The CDR3, in full, reads CASSFAGGHINEQFF. J is TRBJ2-1 and V is TRBV7-3; 8 bases match TRBD2. With the read ending 3 residues before the CDR3 end, the germline J gene is used to fill in that end. This CDR3 contains 15 residues. The V segment lost 3 bases and the J segment 7 bases; nucleotides outside the gene matches: 8. Germline V gene data show CDR1 as SGHTA and CDR2 as FQGTGA.

A note on this clone: Read coverage stops 3 residues before the CDR3 terminus; the germline J gene supplies the remainder. This sequence joins TRBV7-9 and TRBJ1-2; 7 positions match TRBD1. Germline CDR1 is SEHNR and CDR2 is FQNEAQ (reference sequence). CDR3 length: 14 amino acids. The CDR3 region is CASSLVDRAYDYTF. CDR3 bases read: TGTGCCAGCAGCTTAGTCGACAGGGCCTACGAC.

About this clone: The CDR3 end lies 3 residues beyond the end of the read and is filled in from the germline J gene. J is TRBJ2-5 and V is TRBV12-3 or TRBV12-4; 11 bases agree with TRBD2. V shed 7 bases, J shed 4 bases, and the junction held 8 bases outside the gene matches. The CDR3 totals 15 residues. The CDR3 bases that were read are TGTGCCAGCAACGTAGCGGGGGGGCTTAGAGAGACC. This encodes CASNVAGGLRET. The full CDR3 reads CASNVAGGLRETQYF.

About this clone itself: Read sequence stops 3 residues before the CDR3 end, and the germline J gene provides the missing end. The rearrangement links TRBV2 to TRBJ1-3; possible D gene TRBD1, 5 bases. The V and J ends lost 4 bases and 4 bases respectively, with 8 bases between them. Germline CDR1 and CDR2: SNHLY and FYNNEI. This CDR3 is 13 amino acids long. The CDR3 DNA, read in part, is TGTGCCAGCAGTGTGGACACGGGAAACACC. It encodes CASSVDTGNT. The complete CDR3 sequence is CASSVDTGNTIYF.

As regards this clone: The read ends 3 residues before the CDR3 terminus; that terminus is restored from the germline J gene. The V and J genes are TRBV6-4 and TRBJ2-1; TRBD2 matches 12 bases. The ends lost 2 bases at V and 6 bases at J; junction bases unmatched: 8. The length of the CDR3 is 17 residues. Germline-derived CDR1 and CDR2 are MRHNA and SNTAGT. Here the CDR3 reads CASSDVPSGRAFNEQFF. Partial CDR3 DNA: TGTGCCAGCAGTGACGTCCCTAGCGGGAGGGCGTTCAATGAG.

Comment on this clone: The CDR3 is cut off 3 residues early in the read; its end comes from the germline J gene. The V and J genes are TRBV6-1 and TRBJ1-4; 7 bases are a match to TRBD1. V gave up 4 bases and J gave up 1 base; unmatched junction bases: 3. The CDR3 sequence is 15 residues long. CDR1 MNHNS and CDR2 SASEGT come from the germline V gene. The covered CDR3 bases are TGTGCCAGCAGTGCCCACAGGGGAACTAATGAAAAA. Amino acid sequence: CASSAHRGTNEK. The CDR3 in its entirety is CASSAHRGTNEKLFF.

Points on this clone: The read stops 3 residues short of the end of the CDR3; the missing end is completed from the germline J gene. The gene calls are TRBV7-3 and TRBJ2-1, with D perhaps matching TRBD2 (6 bases). The CDR3 runs 15 residues. Between the trimmed V and J ends, which lost 3 bases and 7 bases, there was a span of 16 bases. Germline V lookup: CDR1 SGHTA, CDR2 FQGTGA. The CDR3 loop is CASSFRVGGVNEQFF. Partial CDR3 DNA: TGTGCCAGCAGCTTTAGGGTCGGAGGGGTAAATGAG.

With regard to this clone: The observed sequence ends 3 residues before the CDR3 terminus, with the missing tail filled in from the germline J gene. V usage is TRBV30 and J usage is TRBJ1-2; 7 nucleotides align to TRBD1. The CDR3 is 15 residues long. CDR1 is GTSNPN, CDR2 SVGIG, per germline (reference sequence). The CDR3 loop reads CAWSQGGPRYHDYTF. CDR3 DNA (partial): TGTGCCTGGAGTCAAGGGGGCCCACGTTACCACGAC.

A note on this clone: Mismatch with germline at one junction end may stem from a read error. The read ends 3 residues early relative to the CDR3; the germline J gene fills the gap. Within the sample, other DNA sequences also encode this same CDR3. V usage is TRBV30 and J usage is TRBJ1-3; D perhaps matches TRBD1 (5 bases). Germline CDR1 and CDR2: GTSNPN and SVGIG (reference sequence). This CDR3 is 12 amino acids long. The CDR3 sequence is CAWSRGDNTIYF. The CDR3 bases that were read are TGTGCCTGGAGTCGGGGGGATAACACA.

On this clone itself: The read stops 3 residues short of the end of the CDR3; the missing end is completed from the germline J gene. V is TRBV7-2 and J is TRBJ2-2; 9 bases are shared with TRBD2. The CDR3 has 14 residues. Germline CDR1 and CDR2: SGHTA and FQGNSA. The ends lost 5 bases at V and 6 bases at J; junction bases unmatched: 4. The CDR3 region is CASSALAGPGELFF. CDR3 DNA (partial): TGTGCCAGCAGCGCACTAGCGGGCCCCGGGGAG. The complete variable domain, with remaining parts taken from reference TRBV7-2 and TRBJ2-2, reads GAGVSQSPSNKVTEKGKDVELRCDPISGHTALYWYRQSLGQGLEFLIYFQGNSAPDKSGLPSDRFSAERTGGSVSTLTIQRTQQEDSAVYLCASSALAGPGELFFGEGSRLTVL.

Points on this clone: The read stops 3 residues short of the end of the CDR3; the missing end is completed from the germline J gene. J is TRBJ2-3 and V is TRBV2; D possibly corresponds to TRBD2 (7 bases). V dropped 5 bases and J dropped 6 bases, with 21 bases sitting between them. CDR1 and CDR2 (germline): SNHLY, FYNNEI. The CDR3 is 16 residues long. The CDR3 here is CASSPIAAKGGDTQYF. The CDR3 DNA, read in part, is TGTGCCAGCAGTCCGATAGCGGCAAAGGGGGGGGATACG.

By frequency, this clone registers medium-sized (0.01 to 0.1%). The CDR3 sequence: CASSEQGTGELFF. The sequenced part of the CDR3 DNA is TGTGCCAGCAGTGAACAGGGCACCGGGGAG. V gene TRBV6-4 combines with J gene TRBJ2-2; D may be TRBD1 (6 bases). The read ends 3 residues before the CDR3 terminus; that terminus is restored from the germline J gene. The CDR3 contains 13 residues. Germline values: CDR1 MRHNA, CDR2 SNTAGT. Deletions cut 3 bases from V and 4 bases from J, with 6 bases between.

As for this clone: The read is 3 residues too short to cover the CDR3 end, so that end is filled in from the germline J gene. The rearrangement links TRBV7-8 to TRBJ1-5; D possibly corresponds to TRBD1 (5 bases). Germline lookup yields CDR1 SGHVS and CDR2 FQNEAQ. This CDR3 contains 16 residues. Trimming shortened V by 5 bases and J by 0 bases, and 14 bases separated the two germline ends. CDR3 sequence reads: CASSIRGINSNQPQHF. Incomplete CDR3 DNA: TGTGCCAGCAGCATAAGGGGAATTAATAGCAATCAGCCC.

A note on this clone: The CDR3 end lies 3 residues beyond the end of the read and is filled in from the germline J gene. The chain uses TRBV2 and TRBJ1-2; the match to TRBD1 covers 7 bases. This CDR3 has 15 residues. Germline lookup yields CDR1 SNHLY and CDR2 FYNNEI. CDR3 bases read: TGTGCCAGCAGTCTAGGAGCGGGACAGAACAATGAC. Encoded protein: CASSLGAGQNND. The full CDR3 is CASSLGAGQNNDYTF.

Details on this clone: The observed sequence ends 3 residues before the CDR3 terminus, with the missing tail filled in from the germline J gene. This rearrangement joins TRBV11-3 to TRBJ2-1; TRBD1 matches at 11 bases. CDR1 is SGHNT, CDR2 YENEEA, per germline. The CDR3 spans 15 residues. V dropped 5 bases and J dropped 4; count of bases not matched to a gene: 4. CDR3 DNA (partial): TGTGCCAGCAGCCCAGGGACAGGGGGATACAATGAG. Translating gives CASSPGTGGYNE. Given in full, the CDR3 is CASSPGTGGYNEQFF. The complete variable domain, with remaining parts taken from reference TRBV11-3 and TRBJ2-1, reads EAGVVQSPRYKIIEKKQPVAFWCNPISGHNTLYWYLQNLGQGPELLIRYENEEAVDDSQLPKDRFSAERLKGVDSTLKIQPAELGDSAVYLCASSPGTGGYNEQFFGPGTRLTVL.

Comment on this clone: The CDR3 end lies 3 residues beyond the end of the read and is filled in from the germline J gene. The chain links TRBV18 to TRBJ2-5; 10 bases fit TRBD1. V dropped 0 bases and J dropped 5; count of bases not matched to a gene: 12. Germline V gives CDR1 KGHSH, CDR2 LQKENI. The CDR3 spans 18 residues. CDR3 bases read: TGTGCCAGCTCACCACCGCAAATCCGGGACAGGGGCCGGGAGACC. It specifies CASSPPQIRDRGRET. The entire CDR3 protein reads CASSPPQIRDRGRETQYF. The variable domain in full, completed from reference TRBV18 and TRBJ2-5, reads NAGVMQNPRHLVRRRGQEARLRCSPMKGHSHVYWYRQLPEEGLKFMVYLQKENIIDESGMPKERFSAEFPKEGPSILRIQQVVRGDSAAYFCASSPPQIRDRGRETQYFGPGTRLLVL.